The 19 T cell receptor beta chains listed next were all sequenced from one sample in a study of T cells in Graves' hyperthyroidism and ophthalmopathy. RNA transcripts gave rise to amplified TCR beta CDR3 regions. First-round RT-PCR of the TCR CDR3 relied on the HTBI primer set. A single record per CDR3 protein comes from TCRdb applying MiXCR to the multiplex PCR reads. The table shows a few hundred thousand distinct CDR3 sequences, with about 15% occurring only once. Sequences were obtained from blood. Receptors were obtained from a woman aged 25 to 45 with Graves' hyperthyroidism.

The CDR3 loop is CASGFVSGGGGYTF. CDR3 DNA sequence: TGTGCTAGTGGTTTCGTTTCGGGGGGCGGTGGCTACACCTTC. This chain joins TRBV12-5 and TRBJ1-2; possibly TRBD1 for D (6 bases). The CDR3 runs 14 residues. The germline CDR1 and CDR2 sequences are LGHNT and FRNRAP. The V end lost 3 bases, the J end lost 7 bases, and 15 bases lay between the germline ends.

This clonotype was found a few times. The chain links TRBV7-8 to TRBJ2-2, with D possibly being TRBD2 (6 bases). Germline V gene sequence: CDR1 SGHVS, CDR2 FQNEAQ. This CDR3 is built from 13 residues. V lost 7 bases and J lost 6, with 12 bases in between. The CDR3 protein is CASTPGVPGELFF. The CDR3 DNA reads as TGTGCCAGCACTCCGGGGGTCCCCGGGGAGCTGTTTTTT.

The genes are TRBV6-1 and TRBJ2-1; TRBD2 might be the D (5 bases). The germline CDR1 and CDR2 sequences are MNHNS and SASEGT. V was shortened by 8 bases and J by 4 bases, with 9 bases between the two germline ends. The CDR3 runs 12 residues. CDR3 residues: CASAGGYNEQFF. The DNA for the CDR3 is TGTGCCAGCGCAGGCGGGTACAATGAGCAGTTCTTC.

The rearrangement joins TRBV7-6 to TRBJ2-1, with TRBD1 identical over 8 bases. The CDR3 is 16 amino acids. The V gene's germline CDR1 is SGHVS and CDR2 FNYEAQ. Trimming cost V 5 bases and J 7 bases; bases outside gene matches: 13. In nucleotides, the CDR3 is TGTGCCAGCAGCCAACGTCGTGGGCAGGGGGCAAATGAGCAGTTCTTC. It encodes CASSQRRGQGANEQFF.

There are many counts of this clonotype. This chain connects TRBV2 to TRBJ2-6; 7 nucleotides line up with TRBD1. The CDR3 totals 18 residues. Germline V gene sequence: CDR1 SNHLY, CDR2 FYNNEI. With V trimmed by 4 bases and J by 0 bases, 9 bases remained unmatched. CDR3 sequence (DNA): TGTGCCAGCAGTGGACAGGGATACCCACTCTCTGGGGCCAACGTCCTGACTTTC. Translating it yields CASSGQGYPLSGANVLTF.

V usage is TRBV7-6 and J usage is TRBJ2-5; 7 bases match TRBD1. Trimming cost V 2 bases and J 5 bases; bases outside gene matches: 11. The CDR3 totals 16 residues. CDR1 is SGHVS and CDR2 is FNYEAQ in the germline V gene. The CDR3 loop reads CASSLRDRVVSETQYF. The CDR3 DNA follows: TGTGCCAGCAGCTTACGTGACAGGGTGGTATCGGAGACCCAGTACTTC.

CDR3 coding DNA: TGTGCCAGCAGTCCGAGGGGGGCGAACACCGGGGAGCTGTTTTTT. It specifies CASSPRGANTGELFF. This chain links TRBV6-1 with TRBJ2-2, with D perhaps assigned TRBD1 or TRBD2 (6 bases each). Germline CDR1 and CDR2: MNHNS and SASEGT. There are 15 residues in the CDR3. V dropped 5 bases and J dropped 0 bases, with 10 bases sitting between them.

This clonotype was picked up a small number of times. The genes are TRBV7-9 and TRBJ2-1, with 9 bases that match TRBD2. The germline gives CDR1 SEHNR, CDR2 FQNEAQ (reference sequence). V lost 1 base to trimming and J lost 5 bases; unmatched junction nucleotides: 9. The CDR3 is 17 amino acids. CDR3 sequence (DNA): TGTGCCAGCAGCTTAGGAGATAGCGGGAGAAGCAACAATGAGCAGTTCTTC. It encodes CASSLGDSGRSNNEQFF.

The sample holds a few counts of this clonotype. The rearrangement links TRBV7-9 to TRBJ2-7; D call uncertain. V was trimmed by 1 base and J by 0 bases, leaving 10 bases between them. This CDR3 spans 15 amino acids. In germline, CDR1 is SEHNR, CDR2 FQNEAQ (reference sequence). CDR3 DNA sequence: TGTGCCAGCAGCTTAGTGGTGGCAGGCTCCTACGAGCAGTACTTC. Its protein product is CASSLVVAGSYEQYF.

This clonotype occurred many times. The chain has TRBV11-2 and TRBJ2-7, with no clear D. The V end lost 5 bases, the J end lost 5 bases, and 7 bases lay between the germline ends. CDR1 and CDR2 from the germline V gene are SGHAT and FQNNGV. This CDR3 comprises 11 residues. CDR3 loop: CASSPDDEQYF. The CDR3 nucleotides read TGTGCCAGCAGCCCGGATGACGAGCAGTACTTC.

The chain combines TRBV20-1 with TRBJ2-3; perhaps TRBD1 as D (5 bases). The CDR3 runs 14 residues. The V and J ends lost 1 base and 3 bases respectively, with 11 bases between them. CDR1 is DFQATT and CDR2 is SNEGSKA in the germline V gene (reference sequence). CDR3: CSARAGMGTDTQYF. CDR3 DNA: TGCAGTGCTAGAGCAGGGATGGGTACAGATACGCAGTATTTT.

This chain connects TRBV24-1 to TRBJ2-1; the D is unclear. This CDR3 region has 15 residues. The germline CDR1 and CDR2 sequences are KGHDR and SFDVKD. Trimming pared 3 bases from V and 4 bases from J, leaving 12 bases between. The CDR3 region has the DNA TGTGCCACCAGTGATCCCTCCGAGGTATACAATGAGCAGTTCTTC. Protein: CATSDPSEVYNEQFF.

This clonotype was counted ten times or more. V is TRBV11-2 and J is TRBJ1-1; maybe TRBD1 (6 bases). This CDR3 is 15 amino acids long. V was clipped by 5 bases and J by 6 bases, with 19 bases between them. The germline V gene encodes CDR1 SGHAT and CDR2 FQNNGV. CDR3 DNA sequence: TGTGCCAGCAGCCGGACCGGGACAAGTTCATCTGAAGCTTTCTTT. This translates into CASSRTGTSSSEAFF.

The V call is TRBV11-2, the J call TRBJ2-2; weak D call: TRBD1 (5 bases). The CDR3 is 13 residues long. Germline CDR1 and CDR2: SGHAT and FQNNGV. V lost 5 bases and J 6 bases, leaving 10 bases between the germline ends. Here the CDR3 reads CASSRDSPGELFF. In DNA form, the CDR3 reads TGTGCCAGCAGCCGCGACAGTCCCGGGGAGCTGTTTTTT.

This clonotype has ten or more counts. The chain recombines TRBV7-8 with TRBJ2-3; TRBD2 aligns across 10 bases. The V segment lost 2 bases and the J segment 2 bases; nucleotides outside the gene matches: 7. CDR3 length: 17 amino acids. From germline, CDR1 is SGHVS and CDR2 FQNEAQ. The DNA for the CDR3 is TGTGCCAGCAGCTTACGGGGACTAGCGAGGTCCACAGATACGCAGTATTTT. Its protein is CASSLRGLARSTDTQYF.

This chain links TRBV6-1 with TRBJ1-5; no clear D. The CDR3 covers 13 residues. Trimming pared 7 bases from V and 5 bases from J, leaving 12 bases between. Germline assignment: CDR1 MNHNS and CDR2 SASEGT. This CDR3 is CASMGGYDQPQHF. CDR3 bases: TGTGCCAGCATGGGAGGGTACGATCAGCCCCAGCATTTT.

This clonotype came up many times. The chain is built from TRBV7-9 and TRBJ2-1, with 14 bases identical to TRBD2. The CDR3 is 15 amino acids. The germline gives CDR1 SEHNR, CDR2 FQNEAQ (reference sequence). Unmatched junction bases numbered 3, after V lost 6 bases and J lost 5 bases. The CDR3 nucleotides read TGTGCCAGCAGACGACTAGCGGGAGGGAACAATGAGCAGTTCTTC. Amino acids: CASRRLAGGNNEQFF.

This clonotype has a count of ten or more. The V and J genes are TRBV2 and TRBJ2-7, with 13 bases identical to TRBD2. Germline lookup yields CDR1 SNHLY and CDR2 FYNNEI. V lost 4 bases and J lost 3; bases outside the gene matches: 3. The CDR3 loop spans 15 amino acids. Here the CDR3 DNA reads TGTGCCAGCAGTGTGGGACTAGCGGGAATCTACGAGCAGTACTTC. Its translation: CASSVGLAGIYEQYF.

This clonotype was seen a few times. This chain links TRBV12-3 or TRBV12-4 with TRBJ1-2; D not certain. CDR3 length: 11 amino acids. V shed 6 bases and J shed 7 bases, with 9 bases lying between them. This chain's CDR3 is CASSQPGGYTF. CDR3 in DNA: TGTGCCAGCAGCCAACCGGGTGGCTACACCTTC.